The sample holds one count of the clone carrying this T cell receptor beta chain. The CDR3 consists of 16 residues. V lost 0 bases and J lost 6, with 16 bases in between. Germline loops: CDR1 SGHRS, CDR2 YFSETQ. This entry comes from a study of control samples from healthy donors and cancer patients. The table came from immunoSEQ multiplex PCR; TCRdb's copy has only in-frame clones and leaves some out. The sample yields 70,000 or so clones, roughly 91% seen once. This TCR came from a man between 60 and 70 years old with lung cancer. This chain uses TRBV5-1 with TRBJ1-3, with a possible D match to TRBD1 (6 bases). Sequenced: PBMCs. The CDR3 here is CASSLDMAGVSNTIYF. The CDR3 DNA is TGCGCCAGCAGCTTGGACATGGCAGGGGTGTCAAACACCATATATTTT.